The 11 T cell receptor beta chains below all came from one sample that was sequenced in a study of OX40 agonist ivuxolimab in advanced cancers. Produced via immunoSEQ multiplex PCR; TCRdb's table is partial and in-frame only. The data contain about 64,000 clones, more than 75% of them singletons. Sequenced material: CD4+ or CD8+ T cells sorted from blood, taken in a trial of the OX40 agonist ivuxolimab. Every receptor here comes from an adult with an advanced solid tumor such as melanoma, head and neck, liver or kidney cancer.

J is TRBJ2-7 and V is TRBV18, with 14 bases that match TRBD2. The CDR3 covers 17 residues. Looked up from germline, CDR1 is KGHSH and CDR2 is LQKENI. After removal of 6 bases from V and 3 bases from J, the junction contained 10 bases not matched to a gene. This CDR3 reads CASSSGLAGASDYEQYF. DNA of the CDR3: TGTGCCAGCTCGTCGGGACTAGCGGGAGCCAGTGACTACGAGCAGTACTTC.

The CDR3 DNA reads TGCGCCAGCAGCGAAGGACTAGCGGGTACCTACGAGCAGTACTTC. Translated, it gives CASSEGLAGTYEQYF. This chain joins TRBV5-1 and TRBJ2-7, with TRBD2 matching 11 bases. Looked up from germline, CDR1 is SGHRS and CDR2 is YFSETQ. This CDR3 comprises 15 residues. V shed 4 bases and J 2 bases; nucleotides not matched to a gene: 5.

Points on this clone: A junction end diverges from the germline sequence, so it may reflect a read error. The genes are TRBV7-7 and TRBJ2-1; D may match TRBD1 or TRBD2 (6 bases each). Germline lookup yields CDR1 SSHAT and CDR2 FNYEAQ (reference sequence). This CDR3 has 13 residues. Here the CDR3 reads CASSLAEGDEQFF. Here the CDR3 DNA reads TGTGCTAGCAGCTTAGCGGAGGGGGATGAGCAGTTCTTC.

The chain uses TRBV10-3 and TRBJ2-7; D may be TRBD1 (6 bases). Trimming cost V 7 bases and J 0 bases, with 13 bases left between them. The CDR3 has 14 residues. Germline CDR1 ENHRY, CDR2 SYGVKD. The CDR3 here is CAITEGDISYEQYF. CDR3 nucleotide sequence: TGTGCCATCACCGAGGGGGACATCTCCTACGAGCAGTACTTC.

The V and J genes are TRBV28 and TRBJ2-5; D is unclear. Germline V gene sequence: CDR1 MDHEN, CDR2 SYDVKM. Trimming removed 5 bases from V and 5 bases from J, with 9 bases in between. CDR3 size: 12 residues. The CDR3 sequence is CASSPLRETQYF. The CDR3, as DNA: TGTGCCAGCAGTCCTCTGAGGGAGACCCAGTACTTC.

The chain has TRBV7-6 and TRBJ2-1; 10 nucleotides match TRBD2. V was clipped by 3 bases and J by 4 bases; unmatched bases: 6. The CDR3 is 16 amino acids. Germline CDR1 reads SGHVS; CDR2 reads FNYEAQ. The CDR3 loop is CASSFVSGGPYNEQFF. The CDR3 nucleotides read TGTGCCAGCAGCTTTGTTAGCGGGGGGCCATACAATGAGCAGTTCTTC. Supplemented by reference TRBV7-6 and TRBJ2-1, the full variable domain reads GAGVSQSPRYKVTKRGQDVALRCDPISGHVSLYWYRQALGQGPEFLTYFNYEAQQDKSGLPNDRFSAERPEGSISTLTIQRTEQRDSAMYRCASSFVSGGPYNEQFFGPGTRLTVL.

The V gene is TRBV6-5, the J gene TRBJ1-2, with D possibly TRBD1 on 6 matching bases. V lost 2 bases and J 5 bases, leaving 12 bases between the germline ends. CDR1 and CDR2 from the germline V gene are MNHEY and SVGAGI. The CDR3 length is 14 residues. DNA for the CDR3: TGTGCCAGCAGTTACGAGACAGGAGGATATGGCTACACCTTC. As protein: CASSYETGGYGYTF.

The V call is TRBV18, the J call TRBJ2-2, with 9 bases aligning to TRBD1. Germline trimming cut 1 base from V and 4 bases from J; bases unmatched to any gene: 4. Per the germline V gene, CDR1 is KGHSH and CDR2 is LQKENI. This CDR3 has 16 amino acids. CDR3 amino acids: CASSPLQGAGTGELFF. CDR3 coding DNA: TGTGCCAGCTCACCACTACAGGGGGCCGGCACCGGGGAGCTGTTTTTT.

The chain carries TRBV28 and TRBJ2-3; 8 nucleotides align to TRBD2. This CDR3 has 16 residues. J gave up 6 bases and V 7 bases, and 15 bases lay outside the gene matches. Germline V gives CDR1 MDHEN, CDR2 SYDVKM. The CDR3 nucleotides read TGTGCCAGCACGATCGGGGGCGGGGGGCGCCGGGATACGCAGTATTTT. Its protein is CASTIGGGGRRDTQYF.

This clone came up a few times. The CDR3: CASSAQQGQPQHF. The CDR3 nucleotides read TGTGCCAGCAGCGCGCAACAGGGACAGCCCCAGCATTTT. The V call is TRBV7-9, the J call TRBJ1-5; perhaps TRBD1 as D (6 bases). V gave up 5 bases and J gave up 7 bases, with 12 bases separating them. The CDR3 is made up of 13 amino acids. Germline CDR1 SEHNR, CDR2 FQNEAQ (reference sequence). Full variable domain (outside the CDR3, taken from reference TRBV7-9 and TRBJ1-5): DTGVSQNPRHKITKRGQNVTFRCDPISEHNRLYWYRQTLGQGPEFLTYFQNEAQLEKSRLLSDRFSAERPKGSFSTLEIQRTEQGDSAMYLCASSAQQGQPQHFGDGTRLSIL.

Turning to this clone: Other nucleotide sequences from this sample produce the same CDR3. The chain uses TRBV18 and TRBJ2-5; D not resolved. Germline lookup yields CDR1 KGHSH and CDR2 LQKENI. This CDR3 region has 11 residues. Between the trimmed V and J ends, which lost 6 bases and 1 base, there was a span of 3 bases. CDR3 DNA sequence: TGTGCCAGCTCCCCCCAAGAGACCCAGTACTTC. This codes for CASSPQETQYF.